Listed here are 30 T cell receptor beta chains from one sample, sequenced in a study of T cell changes during pregnancy in multiple sclerosis. The method was immunoSEQ multiplex PCR; TCRdb's version includes in-frame clones alone and lacks a portion of them. The repertoire holds 25,000 to 40,000 clones, with around 92% as singletons. The input for sequencing was CD8+ T cells from peripheral blood mononuclear cells, taken in the second trimester of pregnancy. These receptors were obtained from a female donor in good health, enrolled as a control in a pregnancy study.

The V gene is TRBV5-1, the J gene TRBJ2-2; 9 nucleotides agree with TRBD1. J lost 3 bases, V lost 2 bases, and 2 bases had no gene match. This CDR3 spans 15 amino acids. The germline V gene has CDR1 SGHRS and CDR2 YFSETQ. The CDR3 DNA reads as TGCGCCAGCAGCTTTACAGGGGGCCACACCGGGGAGCTGTTTTTT. Translation gives CASSFTGGHTGELFF.

The V and J genes are TRBV19 and TRBJ1-1; 9 bases match TRBD1. V lost 5 bases and J lost 0; bases outside the gene matches: 4. CDR3 length: 15 amino acids. Germline V CDR1 and CDR2: LNHDA, SQIVND (reference sequence). CDR3 DNA sequence: TGTGCCAGTAGTTCCAGGACAGGGGTGAACACTGAAGCTTTCTTT. Amino acids: CASSSRTGVNTEAFF.

The chain recombines TRBV5-5 with TRBJ1-6; 8 positions agree with TRBD1. Germline V CDR1 and CDR2: SGHKS, YYEKEE (reference sequence). V lost 4 bases, J lost 9 bases, and 18 bases stayed unmatched. CDR3 length: 18 residues. The CDR3 sequence: CASSRVGLQGAFFSPLHF. In DNA form, the CDR3 reads TGTGCCAGCAGCCGGGTAGGCCTCCAGGGGGCTTTTTTTTCACCCCTCCACTTT.

The chain carries TRBV9 and TRBJ2-5; 7 nucleotides line up with TRBD1. The germline gives CDR1 SGDLS, CDR2 YYNGEE. J gave up 4 bases and V 1 base, and 1 base lay outside the gene matches. The CDR3 runs 13 residues. The CDR3 here is CASSVSGGETQYF. CDR3 coding DNA: TGTGCCAGCAGCGTATCAGGGGGAGAGACCCAGTACTTC.

The V and J genes are TRBV5-1 and TRBJ2-3; 9 nucleotides align to TRBD1. Germline loops: CDR1 SGHRS, CDR2 YFSETQ. The junction had 6 bases not matched to a gene; V was cut back by 5 bases and J by 2 bases. This CDR3 region has 15 residues. Here the CDR3 reads CASRKGQGITDTQYF. The CDR3 region has the DNA TGCGCCAGCAGAAAGGGACAGGGAATCACAGATACGCAGTATTTT.

Only one count was recorded for this clone. This chain uses TRBV12-5 with TRBJ2-7; maybe TRBD2 (7 bases). There are 15 residues in the CDR3. Germline V gene data show CDR1 as LGHNT and CDR2 as FRNRAP. The V gene lost 7 bases and the J gene lost 5 bases, with 21 bases spanning the gap. The DNA for the CDR3 is TGTGCTAGTGCCCACGGGGGAGGGGGGTTTGACGAGCAGTACTTC. Translated, it gives CASAHGGGGFDEQYF. Based on the CDR3 plus reference TRBV12-5 and TRBJ2-7, the full variable domain is DARVTQTPRHKVTEMGQEVTMRCQPILGHNTVFWYRQTMMQGLELLAYFRNRAPLDDSGMPKDRFSAEMPDATLATLKIQPSEPRDSAVYFCASAHGGGGFDEQYFGPGTRLTVT.

The chain employs TRBV19 and TRBJ1-2, with a possible D match to TRBD1 (6 bases). This CDR3 spans 15 amino acids. Germline CDR1 LNHDA, CDR2 SQIVND (reference sequence). V was shortened by 7 bases and J by 6 bases, with 21 bases between the two germline ends. The CDR3 bases are TGTGCCAGTATCCCTTCCCGGGGGGCGAGTAATGGCTACACCTTC. Amino acid sequence: CASIPSRGASNGYTF.

This clone was counted a single time. The chain joins TRBV4-3 to TRBJ1-2, with D hard to call. V lost 0 bases and J lost 3, with 8 bases in between. In germline, CDR1 is LGHNA, CDR2 YSLEER. The CDR3 sequence is 14 residues long. In nucleotides, the CDR3 is TGCGCCAGCAGCCAAGATCTGACTGACTATGGCTACACCTTC. Translated, it gives CASSQDLTDYGYTF.

The J gene is TRBJ2-7, the V gene TRBV27; 7 positions match TRBD1. The CDR3 runs to 15 residues. The J segment lost 2 bases and the V segment lost 5 bases, leaving 9 bases of the junction unmatched. The germline V gene has CDR1 MNHEY and CDR2 SMNVEV (reference sequence). CDR3 sequence: CASSSGTGAAYEQYF. For the CDR3, the DNA is TGTGCCAGCAGTAGCGGAACAGGGGCCGCCTACGAGCAGTACTTC.

This chain uses TRBV19 with TRBJ2-3, with 7 bases that match TRBD2. The CDR3 totals 14 residues. In germline, CDR1 is LNHDA, CDR2 SQIVND (reference sequence). The ends lost 5 bases at V and 0 bases at J; junction bases unmatched: 2. The CDR3 spells CASSHGGSTDTQYF. In DNA, the CDR3 is TGTGCCAGTAGTCACGGGGGGAGCACAGATACGCAGTATTTT.

This clone was found a few times. The rearrangement links TRBV2 to TRBJ1-1; no clear D gene. The CDR3 contains 16 residues. Per the germline V gene, CDR1 is SNHLY and CDR2 is FYNNEI. Trimming cost V 6 bases and J 2 bases, with 19 bases left between them. Written as DNA, the CDR3 is TGTGCCAGCAGCCGAATTCTTACAGAGATAAACACTGAAGCTTTCTTT. Its protein product is CASSRILTEINTEAFF.

This chain joins TRBV15 and TRBJ1-6; 9 positions match TRBD1. Germline-derived CDR1 and CDR2 are LNHNV and YYDKDF (reference sequence). This CDR3 comprises 18 residues. The trim removed 1 base at V and 2 bases at J, leaving 6 bases unmatched. CDR3 sequence: CATSRGPGQGPYNSPLHF. DNA of the CDR3: TGTGCCACCAGCAGAGGACCGGGACAGGGCCCCTATAATTCACCCCTCCACTTT. The full variable domain, completed using reference TRBV15 and TRBJ1-6, is DAMVIQNPRYQVTQFGKPVTLSCSQTLNHNVMYWYQQKSSQAPKLLFHYYDKDFNNEADTPDNFQSRRPNTSFCFLDIRSPGLGDTAMYLCATSRGPGQGPYNSPLHFGNGTRLTVT.

The J gene is TRBJ1-2, the V gene TRBV4-1, with D possibly being TRBD1 (5 bases). The germline V gene encodes CDR1 MGHRA and CDR2 YSYEKL. Between the trimmed V and J ends, which lost 1 base and 3 bases, there was a span of 9 bases. CDR3 size: 14 residues. In nucleotides, the CDR3 is TGCGCCAGCAGCCAAGGACCGGGGGACTATGGCTACACCTTC. Translated, it gives CASSQGPGDYGYTF.

The chain has TRBV6-1 and TRBJ1-2; 8 nucleotides align to TRBD1. The V gene end was trimmed by 3 bases and the J gene end by 2 bases; junction bases not matched to a gene: 5. The germline CDR1 and CDR2 sequences are MNHNS and SASEGT. The CDR3 has 15 amino acids. The CDR3 nucleotides read TGTGCCAGCAGTGAGGGGACAGGCCTCAACTATGGCTACACCTTC. It yields the protein CASSEGTGLNYGYTF.

The rearrangement links TRBV12-5 to TRBJ1-3; D might be TRBD1 (5 bases). Germline values: CDR1 LGHNT, CDR2 FRNRAP. This CDR3 region has 14 residues. With 3 bases removed from V and 4 bases from J, the gap between germline ends came to 10 bases. CDR3 protein: CASGFGGAGNTIYF. CDR3 DNA: TGTGCTAGTGGTTTCGGGGGTGCAGGAAACACCATATATTTT.

CDR3 protein: CASSEGQGAGNTIYF. In nucleotides, the CDR3 is TGTGCCAGCAGTGAGGGACAGGGGGCTGGAAACACCATATATTTT. The genes are TRBV6-4 and TRBJ1-3, with TRBD1 matching 11 bases. Germline CDR1 is MRHNA and CDR2 is SNTAGT. This CDR3 contains 15 residues. The V gene end was trimmed by 3 bases and the J gene end by 2 bases; junction bases not matched to a gene: 0.

This sequence joins TRBV9 and TRBJ1-5; 10 bases are a match to TRBD1. This CDR3 has 15 amino acids. Germline-derived CDR1 and CDR2 are SGDLS and YYNGEE. The V segment lost 4 bases and the J segment 5 bases; nucleotides outside the gene matches: 6. The CDR3: CASSLTGTGDQPQHF. The DNA for the CDR3 is TGTGCCAGCAGCCTTACCGGGACAGGGGATCAGCCCCAGCATTTT. Drawing the rest from reference TRBV9 and TRBJ1-5, the complete variable domain is DSGVTQTPKHLITATGQRVTLRCSPRSGDLSVYWYQQSLDQGLQFLIQYYNGEERAKGNILERFSAQQFPDLHSELNLSSLELGDSALYFCASSLTGTGDQPQHFGDGTRLSIL.

This clone was found a few times. This rearrangement joins TRBV11-2 to TRBJ2-1; no reliable D call. CDR1 SGHAT and CDR2 FQNNGV come from the germline V gene. V lost 4 bases and J lost 10, with 11 bases in between. The CDR3 totals 12 residues. The DNA of the CDR3 is TGTGCCAGCAGCTCCGGCGGATTGGAGCAGTTCTTC. Amino acid sequence: CASSSGGLEQFF. Looking up the rest from reference TRBV11-2 and TRBJ2-1 gives the full variable domain: EAGVAQSPRYKIIEKRQSVAFWCNPISGHATLYWYQQILGQGPKLLIQFQNNGVVDDSQLPKDRFSAERLKGVDSTLKIQPAKLEDSAVYLCASSSGGLEQFFGPGTRLTVL.

This chain uses TRBV9 with TRBJ2-1; a possible D gene is TRBD2 (5 bases). V lost 1 base, J lost 6 bases, and 23 bases lay in between. The CDR3 covers 18 residues. Germline CDR1 SGDLS, CDR2 YYNGEE. The CDR3 nucleotides read TGTGCCAGCAGCGTAAAAGCGGTCGGTACCCCTCTTTCCAATGAGCAGTTCTTC. This sequence encodes CASSVKAVGTPLSNEQFF.

V usage is TRBV9 and J usage is TRBJ2-3, with 8 nucleotides matching TRBD2. The CDR3 is 15 amino acids. The V gene's germline CDR1 is SGDLS and CDR2 YYNGEE. Trimming at V came to 0 bases and at J to 3 bases, leaving 3 bases not matched to a gene. The CDR3 DNA is TGTGCCAGCAGCGTAGCTACGGGAGGGACAGATACGCAGTATTTT. Its protein is CASSVATGGTDTQYF.

This clone qualifies as medium-sized. The V gene is TRBV4-3, the J gene TRBJ1-3, with a possible D match to TRBD1 (6 bases). Germline assignment: CDR1 LGHNA and CDR2 YSLEER. Trimming removed 0 bases at V and 2 bases at J, with 11 bases between. The CDR3 has 16 residues. The CDR3 here is CASSQDWTEPGNTIYF. The DNA of the CDR3 is TGCGCCAGCAGCCAAGACTGGACAGAACCTGGAAACACCATATATTTT.

The CDR3 here is CSVEEATALRANYGYTF. CDR3 DNA sequence: TGCAGCGTTGAAGAGGCGACAGCACTCCGAGCTAACTATGGCTACACCTTC. The chain couples TRBV29-1 to TRBJ1-2; perhaps TRBD1 as D (5 bases). Per germline, CDR1 SQVTM and CDR2 ANQGSEA. Trimming shortened V by 0 bases and J by 0 bases, and 17 bases separated the two germline ends. This CDR3 contains 17 residues. The full variable domain, rest sourced from reference TRBV29-1 and TRBJ1-2, is SAVISQKPSRDICQRGTSLTIQCQVDSQVTMMFWYRQQPGQSLTLIATANQGSEATYESGFVIDKFPISRPNLTFSTLTVSNMSPEDSSIYLCSVEEATALRANYGYTFGSGTRLTVV.

This sequence joins TRBV4-3 and TRBJ1-5, with TRBD1 matching over 7 bases. Germline V lookup: CDR1 LGHNA, CDR2 YSLEER. The trim removed 6 bases at V and 8 bases at J, leaving 13 bases unmatched. The CDR3 has 15 residues. CDR3 region: CASSPGTASFEPQHF. The CDR3 region has the DNA TGCGCCAGCAGTCCCGGGACAGCGAGTTTTGAGCCCCAGCATTTT.

The chain carries TRBV5-6 and TRBJ1-6; no definite D call. CDR3 length equals 14 residues. Germline assignment: CDR1 SGHDT and CDR2 YYEEEE. Trimming cost V 4 bases and J 8 bases, with 13 bases left between them. The CDR3 nucleotides read TGTGCCAGCAGCGCCACTTTTGCGGATTCACCCCTCCACTTT. It is translated as CASSATFADSPLHF.

This chain joins TRBV7-7 and TRBJ1-5, with TRBD1 identical over 7 bases. J lost 2 bases, V lost 5 bases, and 12 bases had no gene match. The CDR3 extends over 17 amino acids. Germline assignment: CDR1 SSHAT and CDR2 FNYEAQ (reference sequence). The DNA of the CDR3 is TGTGCCAGCAGCGAGGACAGGTCGGCTACGGGCAATCAGCCCCAGCATTTT. It specifies CASSEDRSATGNQPQHF.

V is TRBV9 and J is TRBJ1-1; possibly TRBD1 for D (6 bases). The V and J ends lost 6 bases and 3 bases respectively, with 24 bases between them. CDR3 size: 17 residues. Germline lookup yields CDR1 SGDLS and CDR2 YYNGEE. The CDR3 bases are TGTGCCAGCACGCAGAGGGCCTCCCCTCAGGGGCACACTGAAGCTTTCTTT. Translated, it gives CASTQRASPQGHTEAFF.

V is TRBV6-4 and J is TRBJ2-1, with 7 bases lining up with TRBD2. Germline V gene lookup returns CDR1 MRHNA and CDR2 SNTAGT. Trimming cost V 2 bases and J 7 bases; bases outside gene matches: 8. This CDR3 contains 15 residues. The CDR3 region is CASSDGGDPSNEQFF. Here the CDR3 DNA reads TGTGCCAGCAGTGACGGGGGGGACCCCTCAAATGAGCAGTTCTTC.

V is TRBV27 and J is TRBJ2-1, with D maybe TRBD1 (5 bases). Trimming removed 5 bases at V and 8 bases at J, with 13 bases between. The germline V gene encodes CDR1 MNHEY and CDR2 SMNVEV (reference sequence). This CDR3 has 13 residues. CDR3 residues: CASSLRVADEQFF. DNA for the CDR3: TGTGCCAGCAGTCTCAGGGTCGCCGATGAGCAGTTCTTC.

This chain uses TRBV6-5 with TRBJ1-5; TRBD1 aligns across 7 bases. Unmatched junction bases numbered 2, after V lost 6 bases and J lost 0 bases. The CDR3 consists of 14 residues. CDR1 and CDR2 from the germline V gene are MNHEY and SVGAGI. The CDR3 sequence: CASRTGNSNQPQHF. The DNA of the CDR3 is TGTGCCAGCAGGACAGGGAATAGCAATCAGCCCCAGCATTTT.

This clone was seen more than once but under ten times. The chain carries TRBV7-3 and TRBJ2-1; D is uncertain. CDR1 SGHTA and CDR2 FQGTGA come from the germline V gene. V shed 5 bases and J shed 9 bases, with 17 bases lying between them. The CDR3 has 14 residues. CDR3 nucleotide sequence: TGTGCCAGCAGCCCAGAGCCAAGCGCTGGTGAGCAGTTCTTC. Translated, it gives CASSPEPSAGEQFF.